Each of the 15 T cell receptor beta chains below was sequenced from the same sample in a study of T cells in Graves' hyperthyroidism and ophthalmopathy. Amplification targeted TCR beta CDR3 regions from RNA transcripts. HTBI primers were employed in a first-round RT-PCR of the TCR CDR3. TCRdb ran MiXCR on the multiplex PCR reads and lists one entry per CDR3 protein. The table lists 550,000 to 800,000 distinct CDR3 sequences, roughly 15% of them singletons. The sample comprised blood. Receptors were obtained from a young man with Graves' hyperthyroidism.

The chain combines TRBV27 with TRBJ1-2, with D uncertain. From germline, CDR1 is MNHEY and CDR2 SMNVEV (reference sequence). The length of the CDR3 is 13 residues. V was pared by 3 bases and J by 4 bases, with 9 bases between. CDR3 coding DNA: TGTGCCAGCAGTTTCAAGGGAACCTATGGCTACACCTTC. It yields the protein CASSFKGTYGYTF.

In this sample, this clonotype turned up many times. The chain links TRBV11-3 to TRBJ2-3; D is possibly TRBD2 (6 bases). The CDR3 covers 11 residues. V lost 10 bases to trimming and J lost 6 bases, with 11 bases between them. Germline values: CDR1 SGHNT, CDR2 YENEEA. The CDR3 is CATNRGDTQYF. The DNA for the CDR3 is TGTGCCACGAACCGGGGGGATACGCAGTATTTT.

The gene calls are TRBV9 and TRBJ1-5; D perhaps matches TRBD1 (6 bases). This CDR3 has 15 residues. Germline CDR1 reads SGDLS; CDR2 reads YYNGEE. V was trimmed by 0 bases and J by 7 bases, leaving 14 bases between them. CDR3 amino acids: CASSVAGEQGQPQHF. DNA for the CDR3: TGTGCCAGCAGCGTAGCTGGGGAACAGGGCCAGCCCCAGCATTTT.

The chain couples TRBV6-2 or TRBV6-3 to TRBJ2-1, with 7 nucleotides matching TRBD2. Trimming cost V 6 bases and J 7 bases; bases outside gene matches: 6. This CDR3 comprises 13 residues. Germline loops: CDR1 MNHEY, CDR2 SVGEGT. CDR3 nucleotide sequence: TGTGCCAGCAGGATAGCGGGCGGGAATGAGCAGTTCTTC. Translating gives CASRIAGGNEQFF.

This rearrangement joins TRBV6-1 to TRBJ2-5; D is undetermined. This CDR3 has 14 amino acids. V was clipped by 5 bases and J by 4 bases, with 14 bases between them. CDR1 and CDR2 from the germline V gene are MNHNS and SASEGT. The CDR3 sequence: CASSLSLGGETQYF. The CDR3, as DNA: TGTGCCAGCAGTCTCTCACTGGGCGGAGAGACCCAGTACTTC.

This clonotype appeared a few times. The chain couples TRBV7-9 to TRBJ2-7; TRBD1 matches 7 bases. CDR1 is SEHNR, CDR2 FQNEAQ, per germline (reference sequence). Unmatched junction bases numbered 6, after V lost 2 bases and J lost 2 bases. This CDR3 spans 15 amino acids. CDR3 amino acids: CASSLRRQGAYEQYF. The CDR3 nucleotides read TGTGCCAGCAGCTTACGCCGACAGGGAGCCTACGAGCAGTACTTC.

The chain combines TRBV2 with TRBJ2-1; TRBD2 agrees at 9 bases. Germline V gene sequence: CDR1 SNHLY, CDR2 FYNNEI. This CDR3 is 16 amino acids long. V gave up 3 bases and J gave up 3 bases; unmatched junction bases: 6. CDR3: CASSDLAGTFYNEQFF. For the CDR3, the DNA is TGTGCCAGCAGTGATCTAGCGGGGACCTTCTACAATGAGCAGTTCTTC.

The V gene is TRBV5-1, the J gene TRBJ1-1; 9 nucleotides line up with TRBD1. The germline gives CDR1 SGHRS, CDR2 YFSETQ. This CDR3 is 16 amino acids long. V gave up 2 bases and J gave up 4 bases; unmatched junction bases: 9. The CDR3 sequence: CASSLQGAVGVTEAFF. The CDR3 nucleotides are TGCGCCAGCAGCTTACAGGGGGCCGTGGGTGTCACTGAAGCTTTCTTT.

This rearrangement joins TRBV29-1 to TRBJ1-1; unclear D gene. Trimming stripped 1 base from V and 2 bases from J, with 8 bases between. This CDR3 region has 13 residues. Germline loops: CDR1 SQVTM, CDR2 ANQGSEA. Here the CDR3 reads CSVEAAGNTEAFF. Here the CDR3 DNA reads TGCAGCGTTGAAGCTGCAGGTAACACTGAAGCTTTCTTT. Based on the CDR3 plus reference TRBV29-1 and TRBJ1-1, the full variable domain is SAVISQKPSRDICQRGTSLTIQCQVDSQVTMMFWYRQQPGQSLTLIATANQGSEATYESGFVIDKFPISRPNLTFSTLTVSNMSPEDSSIYLCSVEAAGNTEAFFGQGTRLTVV.

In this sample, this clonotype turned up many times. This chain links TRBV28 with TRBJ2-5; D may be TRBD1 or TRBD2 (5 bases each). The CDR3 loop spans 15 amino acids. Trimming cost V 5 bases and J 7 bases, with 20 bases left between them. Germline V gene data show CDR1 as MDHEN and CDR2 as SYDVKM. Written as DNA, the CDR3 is TGTGCCAGCAGTCCCCGATCCGGGGCGACACGGACCCAGTACTTC. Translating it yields CASSPRSGATRTQYF.

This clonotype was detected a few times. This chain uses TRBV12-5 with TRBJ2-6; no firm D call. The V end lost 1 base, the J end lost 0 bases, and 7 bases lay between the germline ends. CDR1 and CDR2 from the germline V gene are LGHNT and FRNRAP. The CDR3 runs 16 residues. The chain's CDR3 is CASGLGPLSGANVLTF. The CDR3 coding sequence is TGTGCTAGTGGTTTGGGGCCGCTCTCTGGGGCCAACGTCCTGACTTTC.

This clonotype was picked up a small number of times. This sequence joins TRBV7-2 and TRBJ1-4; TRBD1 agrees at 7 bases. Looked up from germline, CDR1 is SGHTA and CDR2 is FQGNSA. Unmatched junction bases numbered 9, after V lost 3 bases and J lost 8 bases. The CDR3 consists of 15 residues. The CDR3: CASSFQGGRWEKLFF. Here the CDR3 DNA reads TGTGCCAGCAGCTTCCAGGGGGGACGGTGGGAAAAACTGTTTTTT.

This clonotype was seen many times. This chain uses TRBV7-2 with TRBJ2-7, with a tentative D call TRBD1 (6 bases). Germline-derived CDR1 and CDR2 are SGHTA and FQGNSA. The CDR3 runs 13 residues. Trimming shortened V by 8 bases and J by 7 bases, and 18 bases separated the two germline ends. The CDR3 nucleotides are TGTGCCAGCTCCCGGGACACCTTGGGGGAGCAGTACTTC. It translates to CASSRDTLGEQYF. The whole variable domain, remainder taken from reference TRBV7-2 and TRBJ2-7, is GAGVSQSPSNKVTEKGKDVELRCDPISGHTALYWYRQSLGQGLEFLIYFQGNSAPDKSGLPSDRFSAERTGGSVSTLTIQRTQQEDSAVYLCASSRDTLGEQYFGPGTRLTVT.

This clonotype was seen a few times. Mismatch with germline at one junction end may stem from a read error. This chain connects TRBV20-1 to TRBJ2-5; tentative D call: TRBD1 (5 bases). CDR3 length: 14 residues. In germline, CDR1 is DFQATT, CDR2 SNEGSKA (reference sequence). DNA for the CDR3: TGCAGTGCTAGAGTAGGGGCCCTCCAAGGGACCCAGTACTTC. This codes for CSARVGALQGTQYF.

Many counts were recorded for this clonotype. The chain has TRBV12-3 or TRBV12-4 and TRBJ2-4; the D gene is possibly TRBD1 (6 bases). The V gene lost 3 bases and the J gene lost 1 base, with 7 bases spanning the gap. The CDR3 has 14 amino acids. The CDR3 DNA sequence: TGTGCCAGCAGTTTTAGGGGGGCCAAAAACATTCAGTACTTC. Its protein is CASSFRGAKNIQYF.